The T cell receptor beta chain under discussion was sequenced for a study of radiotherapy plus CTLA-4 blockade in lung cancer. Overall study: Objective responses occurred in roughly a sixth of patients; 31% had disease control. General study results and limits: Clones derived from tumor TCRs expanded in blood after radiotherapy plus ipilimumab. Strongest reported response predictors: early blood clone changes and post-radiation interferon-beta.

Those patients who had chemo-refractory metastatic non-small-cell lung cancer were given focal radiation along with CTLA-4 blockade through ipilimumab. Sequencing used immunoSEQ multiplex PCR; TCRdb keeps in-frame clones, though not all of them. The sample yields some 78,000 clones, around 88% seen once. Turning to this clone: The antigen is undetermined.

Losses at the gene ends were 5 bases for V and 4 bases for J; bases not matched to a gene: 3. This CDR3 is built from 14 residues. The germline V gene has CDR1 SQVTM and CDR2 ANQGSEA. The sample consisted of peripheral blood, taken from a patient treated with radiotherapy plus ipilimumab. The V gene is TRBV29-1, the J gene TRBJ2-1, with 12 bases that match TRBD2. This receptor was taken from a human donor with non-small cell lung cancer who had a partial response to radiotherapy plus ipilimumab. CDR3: CSVQLAGGYNEQFF. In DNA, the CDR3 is TGCAGCGTTCAACTAGCGGGAGGATACAATGAGCAGTTCTTC.